This T cell receptor beta chain was retrieved from a study of T cells in Graves' hyperthyroidism and ophthalmopathy. Study details: Blood from the periphery was taken at initial diagnosis, before any treatment.

The table lists this clonotype with many counts. TCR beta CDR3 regions were amplified from RNA transcripts. Initially, a first-round RT-PCR of the TCR CDR3 employed the HTBI primer set. In TCRdb, the multiplex PCR reads were re-called with MiXCR into one record per CDR3 protein. The repertoire includes 400,000 to 500,000 distinct CDR3 sequences, roughly 14% of them detected once, and around 17% sits in the top ten. Sequences were obtained from blood. The clonotype was recovered from a woman aged 18-35 years with Graves' hyperthyroidism.

The CDR3 nucleotides are TGTGCCAGCACCTCAGACCCGGGGGGAAACACCATATATTTT. Translated, it gives CASTSDPGGNTIYF. The chain couples TRBV12-3 or TRBV12-4 to TRBJ1-3; no definite D call. V was cut by 7 bases and J by 4 bases, with 14 bases left in between. The CDR3 is 14 amino acids.